This T cell receptor (beta chain) was identified during a study of Graves' ophthalmopathy and Graves' hyperthyroidism. The CDR3 extends over 13 amino acids. Germline lookup yields CDR1 SGHAT and CDR2 FQNNGV. Of note for this clonotype: Relative to the germline gene, one junction end is altered; a read error may explain this.

RNA transcripts were the template, and TCR beta CDR3 regions were amplified from them. A first-round RT-PCR used HTBI primers, followed by a second-round multiplex PCR. TCRdb re-derived calls from the multiplex PCR reads in MiXCR, one entry per CDR3 protein. The sample holds 600,000 to 950,000 distinct CDR3 sequences, approximately 40% seen once. The chain uses TRBV11-2 and TRBJ2-5; 8 bases match TRBD1. This clonotype was sampled from an adult man with Graves' ophthalmopathy. The sequenced sample consisted of peripheral blood. CDR3 amino acids: CAGSSGQAGTQYF. For the CDR3, the DNA is TGTGCCGGCAGCTCGGGACAGGCAGGGACCCAGTACTTC.